The next 7 T cell receptor beta chains were all read from a single sample in a study of blood T cells in healthy people across ages. A second roughly 6 to 12 cycle PCR used barcoded and J-beta primers. TCRdb recomputed calls from the 5' RACE reads with MiXCR, one row per CDR3 protein. The sample has some 1.5 million distinct CDR3 sequences; 25% to 30% are singletons. The sequencing input was blood. Receptors originate from a woman aged 25 to 45 in good health.

This clonotype has more than one count but fewer than ten. The chain is built from TRBV4-1 and TRBJ1-1; D might be TRBD1 (6 bases). In germline, CDR1 is MGHRA, CDR2 YSYEKL. This CDR3 has 13 residues. The V end was cut by 6 bases, the J end by 4 bases, with 12 bases between. CDR3 region: CASRMGGATEAFF. The CDR3 DNA follows: TGCGCCAGCAGAATGGGGGGGGCCACTGAAGCTTTCTTT.

The chain is built from TRBV6-2 or TRBV6-3 and TRBJ1-1, with TRBD1 as a possible D gene (6 bases). Germline loops: CDR1 MNHEY, CDR2 SVGEGT. This CDR3 comprises 13 residues. The ends were cut back, 7 bases at V and 5 bases at J, with 14 bases in the middle. This CDR3 reads CASKLGQLTEAFF. CDR3 DNA: TGTGCCAGCAAGTTAGGACAGCTAACTGAAGCTTTCTTT.

The J gene is TRBJ2-3, the V gene TRBV27; 10 positions match TRBD2. CDR1 is MNHEY and CDR2 is SMNVEV in the germline V gene (reference sequence). V shed 6 bases and J 5 bases; nucleotides not matched to a gene: 20. This CDR3 region has 19 residues. CDR3 sequence (DNA): TGTGCCAGCAGCCGGAGGACGGTGAAAGCGGGAGGGCCCGGAGATACGCAGTATTTT. It yields the protein CASSRRTVKAGGPGDTQYF.

For this clonotype: Since the CDR3 does not end with the conserved phenylalanine or tryptophan, this likely comes from a read error. The rearrangement joins TRBV7-2 to TRBJ1-2, with a weak D call TRBD1 (6 bases). Germline V gives CDR1 SGHTA, CDR2 FQGNSA. V was trimmed by 5 bases and J by 5 bases, leaving 9 bases between them. The CDR3 is 12 amino acids. The CDR3 DNA is TGTGCCAGCAGCCCGGGGGCGTATGGCTACACCGTC. It yields the protein CASSPGAYGYTV.

The rearrangement joins TRBV18 to TRBJ1-5; 7 nucleotides agree with TRBD1. V shed 8 bases, J shed 2 bases, and the junction held 9 bases outside the gene matches. There are 15 residues in the CDR3. Germline V gene lookup returns CDR1 KGHSH and CDR2 LQKENI. The CDR3 protein is CASPPDRIGNQPQHF. The DNA of the CDR3 is TGTGCCAGCCCGCCGGACAGGATCGGCAATCAGCCCCAGCATTTT.

V usage is TRBV20-1 and J usage is TRBJ2-3; perhaps TRBD2 as D (5 bases). The CDR3 totals 16 residues. The germline gives CDR1 DFQATT, CDR2 SNEGSKA (reference sequence). Trimming removed 6 bases from V and 0 bases from J, with 19 bases in between. The CDR3: CSARSRAWTSTDTQYF. The CDR3 DNA reads as TGCAGTGCCCGAAGTAGGGCCTGGACTAGCACAGATACGCAGTATTTT.

This clonotype was counted many times. V is TRBV5-6 and J is TRBJ2-4, with D maybe TRBD2 (6 bases). Germline CDR1 and CDR2: SGHDT and YYEEEE. V lost 2 bases and J lost 9, with 18 bases in between. The CDR3 is 15 residues long. The CDR3 here is CASSLGGASSGIQYF. CDR3 DNA: TGTGCCAGCAGCTTAGGAGGGGCATCATCGGGCATTCAGTACTTC.